This record concerns one TCR beta chain sequence. The antigen remains unidentified. At one of its ends the junction is not consistent with the germline gene, which may arise from a read error. Expressed TCRB transcripts were sequenced after all isolated RNA was converted to cDNA. Produced via immunoSEQ multiplex PCR; TCRdb's table is partial and in-frame only. The sample records under 800,000 clones, about a sixth being singletons. Germline-derived CDR1 and CDR2 are SSHAT and FNYEAQ (reference sequence). The CDR3 sequence is 15 residues long. This record comes from a study of beta chain features in type 1 diabetes. Study findings and constraints: TCRB CDR3s from Type 1 diabetes patients were moderately but significantly shorter in all four CD4+ subsets. Whether TCRB rearrangement is influenced by HLA type was left unresolved in this analysis.

This receptor was obtained from a man between 18 and 35 years old in good health. The chain carries TRBV7-7 and TRBJ2-3; tentatively, D is TRBD2 (6 bases). The sequencing input was naive CD4+ T cells from blood. This CDR3 is CASSLGGSVTDTQYF. In DNA, the CDR3 is TGTGCTAGCAGCTTAGGAGGGTCTGTGACAGATACGCAGTATTTT.